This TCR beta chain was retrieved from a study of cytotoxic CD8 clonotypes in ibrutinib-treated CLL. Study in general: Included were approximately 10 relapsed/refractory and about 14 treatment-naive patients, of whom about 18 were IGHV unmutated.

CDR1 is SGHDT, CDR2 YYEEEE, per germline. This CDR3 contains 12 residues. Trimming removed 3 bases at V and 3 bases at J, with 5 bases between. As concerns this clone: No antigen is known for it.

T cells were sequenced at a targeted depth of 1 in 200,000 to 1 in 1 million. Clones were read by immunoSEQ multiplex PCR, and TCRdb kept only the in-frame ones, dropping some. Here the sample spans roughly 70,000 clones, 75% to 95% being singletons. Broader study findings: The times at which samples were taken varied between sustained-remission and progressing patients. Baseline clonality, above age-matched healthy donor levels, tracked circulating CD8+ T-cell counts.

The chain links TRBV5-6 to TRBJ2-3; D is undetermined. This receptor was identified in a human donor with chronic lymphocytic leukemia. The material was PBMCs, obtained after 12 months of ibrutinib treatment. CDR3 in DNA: TGTGCCAGCAGCTCCTTAACAGATACGCAGTATTTT. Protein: CASSSLTDTQYF.